This T cell receptor (beta chain) stems from a study of CD8 T cells in Susac syndrome. Germline V gene sequence: CDR1 SQVTM, CDR2 ANQGSEA. The CDR3 spans 16 residues. The V and J ends lost 1 base and 6 bases respectively, with 21 bases between them. RNA in amounts of about 0.45 to 1 ug was reverse transcribed with random hexamers. The amplification used immunoSEQ multiplex PCR on TCR beta CDR3; it spanned 54 Vbeta and 13 Jbeta. TCRdb re-derived calls from the immunoSEQ multiplex PCR reads in MiXCR, one entry per CDR3 protein. The table has about 120,000 distinct CDR3 sequences, 85% to 95% seen once. In blood CD8+ and CD4+ T cells, TCR beta underwent sequencing. TEMRA cells underwent FACS enrichment and CD8+ and CD4+ T cells underwent negative isolation.

The sequencing input was CD4+ T cells from PBMCs. The gene calls are TRBV29-1 and TRBJ2-5; possible D gene TRBD2, 5 bases. This sequence originates from a human donor in good health. DNA of the CDR3: TGCAGCGTTGAAGTTTTACGGGAAGGCGCATCGAAGACCCAGTACTTC. This sequence encodes CSVEVLREGASKTQYF.